Shown below are 21 T cell receptor beta chains from a single sample sequenced in a study of tumor T cells in aggressive B-cell lymphoma. Method: immunoSEQ multiplex PCR; TCRdb's copy keeps in-frame clones and lacks some. The sample lists around 850 clones; more than 70% were seen once. Sample: tumor tissue. The receptors come from an adult with diffuse large B cell lymphoma.

CDR3 in DNA: TGTGCCAGCAGCTTAGTAGGGCGGGAGGGCCTCAATGAGCAGTTCTTC. Its translation: CASSLVGREGLNEQFF. This rearrangement joins TRBV13 to TRBJ2-1; 9 bases are shared with TRBD2. With V trimmed by 1 base and J by 6 bases, 7 bases remained unmatched. CDR1 is PRHDT, CDR2 FYEKMQ, per germline (reference sequence). This CDR3 region has 16 residues. The full variable domain, rest sourced from reference TRBV13 and TRBJ2-1, is AAGVIQSPRHLIKEKRETATLKCYPIPRHDTVYWYQQGPGQDPQFLISFYEKMQSDKGSIPDRFSAQQFSDYHSELNMSSLELGDSALYFCASSLVGREGLNEQFFGPGTRLTVL.

The chain employs TRBV6-6 and TRBJ1-3; D gene unclear. V shed 7 bases and J shed 2 bases, with 18 bases lying between them. Germline CDR1 MNHNY, CDR2 SVGAGI (reference sequence). This CDR3 has 16 amino acids. CDR3 residues: CASIPWEGATGNTIYF. The CDR3 coding sequence is TGTGCCAGCATCCCCTGGGAGGGAGCTACTGGAAACACCATATATTTT.

Only a few counts were recorded for this clone. The V call is TRBV28, the J call TRBJ2-3, with a tentative D call TRBD2 (6 bases). This CDR3 comprises 14 residues. V shed 3 bases and J shed 1 base, with 8 bases lying between them. CDR1 is MDHEN, CDR2 SYDVKM, per germline. CDR3 loop: CASSFVAGTDTQYF. CDR3 DNA sequence: TGTGCCAGCAGTTTTGTAGCGGGCACAGATACGCAGTATTTT.

This chain joins TRBV7-9 and TRBJ2-3, with 9 bases fitting TRBD2. The CDR3 is made up of 16 amino acids. Trimming at V came to 0 bases and at J to 8 bases, leaving 9 bases not matched to a gene. Germline CDR1 SEHNR, CDR2 FQNEAQ (reference sequence). For the CDR3, the DNA is TGTGCCAGCAGCTTAGCACTGCTAGCGGGAAGCGGTACGCAGTATTTT. It translates to CASSLALLAGSGTQYF. Using reference TRBV7-9 and TRBJ2-3 for the parts outside the CDR3, the full variable domain is DTGVSQNPRHKITKRGQNVTFRCDPISEHNRLYWYRQTLGQGPEFLTYFQNEAQLEKSRLLSDRFSAERPKGSFSTLEIQRTEQGDSAMYLCASSLALLAGSGTQYFGPGTRLTVL.

In this sample, this clone turned up once. The gene calls are TRBV9 and TRBJ1-1; 7 bases are shared with TRBD1. CDR3 length: 15 residues. V shed 0 bases, J shed 1 base, and the junction held 3 bases outside the gene matches. Germline V gene data show CDR1 as SGDLS and CDR2 as YYNGEE. Written as DNA, the CDR3 is TGTGCCAGCAGCGTAGGTGCAGGGGGGAACACTGAAGCTTTCTTT. Translating it yields CASSVGAGGNTEAFF.

This clone has just one count. Being one base from a much bigger clone, this may be a read error. The chain employs TRBV14 and TRBJ2-5, with TRBD2 matching over 9 bases. Losses at the gene ends were 0 bases for V and 1 base for J; bases not matched to a gene: 9. Germline loops: CDR1 SGHDN, CDR2 FVKESK. This CDR3 is 18 amino acids long. The CDR3: CASSQDARLAGIQETQYF. DNA of the CDR3: TGTGCCAGCAGCCAAGATGCAAGGCTAGCGGGGATCCAAGAGACCCAGTACTTC.

The J gene is TRBJ2-7, the V gene TRBV5-7; the D gene is possibly TRBD2 (7 bases). TRBV5-7 is known as an ORF, though its function is uncertain. The CDR3 is 14 amino acids. V shed 6 bases and J shed 5 bases, with 18 bases lying between them. The CDR3 is CASNKGGGGHEQYF. The CDR3 DNA is TGTGCCAGCAACAAGGGGGGCGGGGGCCACGAGCAGTACTTC.

The rearrangement joins TRBV7-6 to TRBJ2-2; TRBD1 matches at 7 bases. CDR1 is SGHVS and CDR2 is FNYEAQ in the germline V gene. J gave up 6 bases and V 4 bases, and 11 bases lay outside the gene matches. The CDR3 runs 16 residues. The CDR3 here is CASSSELGQVAGELFF. DNA for the CDR3: TGTGCCAGCAGCTCTGAACTTGGACAGGTAGCCGGGGAGCTGTTTTTT.

The J gene is TRBJ2-2, the V gene TRBV11-3, with D perhaps TRBD1 (6 bases). V shed 4 bases and J shed 1 base, with 10 bases lying between them. CDR1 and CDR2 (germline): SGHNT, YENEEA. The CDR3 spans 15 residues. The CDR3 sequence: CASSYARGNTGELFF. DNA for the CDR3: TGTGCCAGCAGCTACGCCAGGGGGAACACCGGGGAGCTGTTTTTT.

The V call is TRBV10-3, the J call TRBJ2-1; TRBD2 agrees at 8 bases. The J segment lost 9 bases and the V segment lost 3 bases, leaving 7 bases of the junction unmatched. Germline V lookup: CDR1 ENHRY, CDR2 SYGVKD. CDR3 size: 14 residues. CDR3 DNA sequence: TGTGCCATCAGTGATAGTAGCGGGATTATTGAGCAGTTCTTC. Encoded protein: CAISDSSGIIEQFF.

This chain links TRBV27 with TRBJ2-7; 10 positions match TRBD1. The CDR3 loop spans 16 amino acids. The germline V gene has CDR1 MNHEY and CDR2 SMNVEV (reference sequence). V lost 1 base and J lost 4; bases outside the gene matches: 7. The CDR3 here is CASSLYGGQGEYEQYF. The CDR3, as DNA: TGTGCCAGCAGTTTATATGGTGGACAGGGGGAATACGAGCAGTACTTC.

The genes are TRBV27 and TRBJ2-1; 12 bases fit TRBD2. The V and J ends lost 1 base and 5 bases, in that order; junction bases with no gene match: 6. The length of the CDR3 is 17 residues. The germline gives CDR1 MNHEY, CDR2 SMNVEV (reference sequence). The CDR3 coding sequence is TGTGCCAGCAGTTTATACAACCTAGCGGGAGGGGACAATGAGCAGTTCTTC. Encoded protein: CASSLYNLAGGDNEQFF.

This clone has only a few counts. Other DNA sequences in the sample encode the same CDR3. The chain carries TRBV5-4 and TRBJ2-5, with no clear D. Trimming cost V 0 bases and J 5 bases, with 11 bases left between them. Germline V gene lookup returns CDR1 SGHNT and CDR2 YYREEE (reference sequence). The CDR3 has 14 amino acids. The CDR3 sequence is CASSLGASWETQYF. DNA of the CDR3: TGTGCCAGCAGCTTGGGGGCCTCCTGGGAGACCCAGTACTTC.

The genes are TRBV13 and TRBJ2-1; 11 bases align to TRBD2. V shed 5 bases, J shed 5 bases, and the junction held 14 bases outside the gene matches. The CDR3 has 18 amino acids. Germline lookup yields CDR1 PRHDT and CDR2 FYEKMQ (reference sequence). The CDR3 DNA follows: TGTGCCAGCAGCATCAGAGCCCCGGGACTAGCGGACAACAATGAGCAGTTCTTC. Residues: CASSIRAPGLADNNEQFF.

This clone was recorded only once. The rearrangement joins TRBV7-9 to TRBJ2-1, with 12 bases identical to TRBD1. The ends lost 4 bases at V and 2 bases at J; junction bases unmatched: 3. Germline loops: CDR1 SEHNR, CDR2 FQNEAQ (reference sequence). The CDR3 extends over 16 amino acids. For the CDR3, the DNA is TGTGCCAGCAGCTCCGGGACAGGGGGCGCCTACAATGAGCAGTTCTTC. Amino acids: CASSSGTGGAYNEQFF.

This clone appeared once. The genes are TRBV19 and TRBJ2-2; TRBD1 might be the D (6 bases). V was shortened by 6 bases and J by 8 bases, with 25 bases between the two germline ends. The CDR3 is 17 amino acids. Germline values: CDR1 LNHDA, CDR2 SQIVND (reference sequence). For the CDR3, the DNA is TGTGCCAGTAGCCTAAAAAGAACCAACAGGGTCCCGGGGGAGCTGTTTTTT. It translates to CASSLKRTNRVPGELFF.

The chain couples TRBV4-1 to TRBJ2-7; 14 nucleotides align to TRBD2. Germline CDR1 reads MGHRA; CDR2 reads YSYEKL. J was trimmed by 5 bases and V by 2 bases; bases with no gene match: 5. The length of the CDR3 is 16 residues. CDR3 in DNA: TGCGCCAGCAGCCAACCGGGACTAGCGGGAGAGGACGAGCAGTACTTC. Translating gives CASSQPGLAGEDEQYF.

J is TRBJ1-4 and V is TRBV28; maybe TRBD1 (6 bases). The CDR3 has 16 residues. The V gene lost 3 bases and the J gene lost 5 bases, with 16 bases spanning the gap. Per germline, CDR1 MDHEN and CDR2 SYDVKM. DNA of the CDR3: TGTGCCAGCAGTTTGGCTACAGGGTCCCGAAATGAAAAACTGTTTTTT. Protein: CASSLATGSRNEKLFF.

This clone was observed a few times. The chain couples TRBV25-1 to TRBJ2-5; 8 bases align to TRBD1. The CDR3 contains 14 residues. V was clipped by 5 bases and J by 5 bases; unmatched bases: 7. CDR1 and CDR2 (germline): MGHDK, SYGVNS. CDR3 nucleotide sequence: TGTGCCAGCAGTAGGACAGGGTCGATGGAGACCCAGTACTTC. It is translated as CASSRTGSMETQYF.

V and J are TRBV4-1 and TRBJ2-7; TRBD2 matches at 10 bases. In germline, CDR1 is MGHRA, CDR2 YSYEKL. Germline trimming cut 3 bases from V and 1 base from J; bases unmatched to any gene: 9. The CDR3 has 17 amino acids. This CDR3 is CASSQRGGTSESYEQYF. CDR3 nucleotide sequence: TGCGCCAGCAGCCAGAGGGGGGGGACTAGCGAATCCTACGAGCAGTACTTC.

V is TRBV7-2 and J is TRBJ2-6, with TRBD2 identical over 7 bases. CDR1 SGHTA and CDR2 FQGNSA come from the germline V gene. CDR3 length equals 17 residues. J lost 4 bases, V lost 5 bases, and 11 bases had no gene match. As DNA, the CDR3 is TGTGCCAGCAGCCCGGGACTACCCCCGGGAGGGGCCAACGTCCTGACTTTC. It yields the protein CASSPGLPPGGANVLTF.